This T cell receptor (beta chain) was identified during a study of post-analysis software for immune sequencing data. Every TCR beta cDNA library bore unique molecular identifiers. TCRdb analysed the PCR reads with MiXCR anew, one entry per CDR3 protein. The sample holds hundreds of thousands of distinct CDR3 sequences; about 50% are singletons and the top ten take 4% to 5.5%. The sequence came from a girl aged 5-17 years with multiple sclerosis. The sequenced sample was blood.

For the CDR3, the DNA is TGTGCCAGCAGTTTAGTCGGGCCCCTCCTGTTCTTC. This sequence encodes CASSLVGPLLFF. This sequence joins TRBV12-3 or TRBV12-4 and TRBJ2-1, with unresolved D. CDR3 size: 12 residues. The V gene lost 1 base and the J gene lost 15 bases, with 13 bases spanning the gap.